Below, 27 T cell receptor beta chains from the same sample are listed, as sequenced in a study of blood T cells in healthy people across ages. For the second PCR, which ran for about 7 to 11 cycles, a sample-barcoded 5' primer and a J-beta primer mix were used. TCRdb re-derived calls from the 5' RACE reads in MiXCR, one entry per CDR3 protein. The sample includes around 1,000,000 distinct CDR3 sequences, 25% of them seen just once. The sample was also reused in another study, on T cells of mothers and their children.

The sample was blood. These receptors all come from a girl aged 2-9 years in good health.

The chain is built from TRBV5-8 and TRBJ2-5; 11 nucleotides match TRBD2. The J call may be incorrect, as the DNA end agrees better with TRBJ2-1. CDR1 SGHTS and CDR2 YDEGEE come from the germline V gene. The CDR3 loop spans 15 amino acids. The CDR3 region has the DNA TGTGCCAGCAGCCCAGGCGGGCTAGCGGGGGGAAGGCAGTTCTTC. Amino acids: CASSPGGLAGGRQFF.

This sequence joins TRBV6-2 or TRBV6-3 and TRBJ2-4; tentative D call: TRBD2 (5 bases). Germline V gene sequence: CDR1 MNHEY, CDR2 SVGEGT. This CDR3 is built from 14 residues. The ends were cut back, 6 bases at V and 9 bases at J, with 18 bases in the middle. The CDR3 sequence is CASSSGPKPTIQYF. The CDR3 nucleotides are TGTGCCAGCAGCAGCGGTCCAAAACCAACCATTCAGTACTTC.

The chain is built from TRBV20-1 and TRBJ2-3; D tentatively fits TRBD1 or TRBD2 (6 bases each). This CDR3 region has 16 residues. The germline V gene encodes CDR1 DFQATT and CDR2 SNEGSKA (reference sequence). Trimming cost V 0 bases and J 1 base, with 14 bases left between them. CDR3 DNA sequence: TGCAGTGCTAGAGAGTTGGGGGGCGCGGGCACAGATACGCAGTATTTT. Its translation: CSARELGGAGTDTQYF.

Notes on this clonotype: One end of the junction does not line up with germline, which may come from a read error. The CDR3 protein is CASGLGTGPERLFF. The CDR3 nucleotides read TGTGCCAGCGGGCTCGGGACAGGGCCCGAAAGACTGTTTTTT. The chain carries TRBV2 and TRBJ1-4; 9 nucleotides align to TRBD1. CDR1 is SNHLY, CDR2 FYNNEI, per germline. The CDR3 extends over 14 amino acids.

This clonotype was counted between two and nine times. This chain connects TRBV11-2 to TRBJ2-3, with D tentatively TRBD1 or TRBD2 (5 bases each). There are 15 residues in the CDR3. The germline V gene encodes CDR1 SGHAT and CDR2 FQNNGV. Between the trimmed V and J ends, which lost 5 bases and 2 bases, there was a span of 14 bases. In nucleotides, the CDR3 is TGTGCCAGCAGCCTCGGGGACCTCATCACAGATACGCAGTATTTT. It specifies CASSLGDLITDTQYF.

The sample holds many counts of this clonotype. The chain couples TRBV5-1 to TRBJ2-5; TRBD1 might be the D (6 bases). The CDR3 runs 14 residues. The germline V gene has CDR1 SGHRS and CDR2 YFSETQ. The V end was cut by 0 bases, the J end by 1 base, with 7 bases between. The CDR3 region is CASSLGQVQETQYF. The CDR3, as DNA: TGCGCCAGCAGCTTGGGACAGGTCCAAGAGACCCAGTACTTC.

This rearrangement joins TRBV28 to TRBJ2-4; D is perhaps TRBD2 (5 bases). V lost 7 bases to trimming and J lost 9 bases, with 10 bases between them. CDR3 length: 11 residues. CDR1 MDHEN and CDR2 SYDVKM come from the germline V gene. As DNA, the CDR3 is TGTGCCAGCACCATAGGAGGCATTCAGTACTTC. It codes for CASTIGGIQYF.

The CDR3 is CASGDRQRAGGPNEQFF. CDR3 sequence (DNA): TGTGCCAGCGGGGACCGACAAAGGGCGGGAGGGCCGAATGAGCAGTTCTTC. The J gene is TRBJ2-1, the V gene TRBV25-1; TRBD2 aligns across 9 bases. The CDR3 extends over 17 amino acids. The V gene's germline CDR1 is MGHDK and CDR2 SYGVNS. With V trimmed by 8 bases and J by 7 bases, 18 bases remained unmatched.

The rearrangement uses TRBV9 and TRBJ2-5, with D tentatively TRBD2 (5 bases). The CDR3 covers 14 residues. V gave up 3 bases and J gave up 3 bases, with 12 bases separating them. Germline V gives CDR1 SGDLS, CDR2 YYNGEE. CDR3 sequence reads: CASSEAAGKETQYF. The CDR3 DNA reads TGTGCCAGCAGCGAAGCCGCGGGTAAAGAGACCCAGTACTTC. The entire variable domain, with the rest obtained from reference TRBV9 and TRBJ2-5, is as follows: DSGVTQTPKHLITATGQRVTLRCSPRSGDLSVYWYQQSLDQGLQFLIQYYNGEERAKGNILERFSAQQFPDLHSELNLSSLELGDSALYFCASSEAAGKETQYFGPGTRLLVL.

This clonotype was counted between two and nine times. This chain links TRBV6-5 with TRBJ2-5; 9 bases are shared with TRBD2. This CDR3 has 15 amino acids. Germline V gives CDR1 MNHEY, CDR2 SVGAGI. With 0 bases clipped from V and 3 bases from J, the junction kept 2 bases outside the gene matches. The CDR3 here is CASSYSRGGEETQYF. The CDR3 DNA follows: TGTGCCAGCAGTTACTCGCGGGGGGGCGAAGAGACCCAGTACTTC.

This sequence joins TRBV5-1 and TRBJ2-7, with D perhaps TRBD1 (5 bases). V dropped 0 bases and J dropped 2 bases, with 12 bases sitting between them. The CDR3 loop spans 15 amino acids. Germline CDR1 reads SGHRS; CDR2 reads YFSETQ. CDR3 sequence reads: CASSLDWQGPYEQYF. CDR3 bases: TGCGCCAGCAGCTTGGATTGGCAGGGCCCCTACGAGCAGTACTTC.

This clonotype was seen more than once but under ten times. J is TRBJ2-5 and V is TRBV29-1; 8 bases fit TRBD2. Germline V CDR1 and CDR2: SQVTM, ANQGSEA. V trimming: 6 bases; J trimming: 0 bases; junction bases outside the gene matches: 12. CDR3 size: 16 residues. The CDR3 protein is CSVPVVTGGHQETQYF. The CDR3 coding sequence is TGCAGCGTCCCCGTTGTAACGGGGGGGCACCAAGAGACCCAGTACTTC.

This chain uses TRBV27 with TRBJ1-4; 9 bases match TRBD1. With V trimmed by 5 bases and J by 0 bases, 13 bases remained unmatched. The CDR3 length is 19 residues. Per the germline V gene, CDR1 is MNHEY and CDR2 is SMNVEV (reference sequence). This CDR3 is CASSPGTGIRGATNEKLFF. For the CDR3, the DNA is TGTGCCAGCAGTCCCGGGACAGGGATTAGAGGGGCAACTAATGAAAAACTGTTTTTT.

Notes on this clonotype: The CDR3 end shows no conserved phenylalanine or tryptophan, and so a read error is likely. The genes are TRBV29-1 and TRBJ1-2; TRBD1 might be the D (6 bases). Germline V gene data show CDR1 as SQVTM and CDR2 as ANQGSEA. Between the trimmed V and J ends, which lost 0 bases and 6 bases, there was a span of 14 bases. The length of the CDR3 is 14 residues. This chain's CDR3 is CSVEDSDSPDGYTL. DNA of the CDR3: TGCAGCGTTGAAGATTCGGACAGCCCGGATGGCTACACCCTC.

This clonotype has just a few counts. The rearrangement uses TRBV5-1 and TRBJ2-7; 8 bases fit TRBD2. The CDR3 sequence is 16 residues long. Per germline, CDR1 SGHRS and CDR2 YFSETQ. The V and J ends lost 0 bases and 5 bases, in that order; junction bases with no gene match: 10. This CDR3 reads CASSLEQREPQDEQYF. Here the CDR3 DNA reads TGCGCCAGCAGCTTGGAACAGCGGGAGCCGCAGGACGAGCAGTACTTC.

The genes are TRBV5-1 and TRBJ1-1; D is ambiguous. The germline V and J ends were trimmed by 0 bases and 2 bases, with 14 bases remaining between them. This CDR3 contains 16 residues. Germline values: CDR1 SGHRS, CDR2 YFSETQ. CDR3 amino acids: CASSLALSGINTEAFF. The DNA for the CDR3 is TGCGCCAGCAGCTTGGCCTTGTCAGGCATAAACACTGAAGCTTTCTTT. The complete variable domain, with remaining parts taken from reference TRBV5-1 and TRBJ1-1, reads KAGVTQTPRYLIKTRGQQVTLSCSPISGHRSVSWYQQTPGQGLQFLFEYFSETQRNKGNFPGRFSGRQFSNSRSEMNVSTLELGDSALYLCASSLALSGINTEAFFGQGTRLTVV.

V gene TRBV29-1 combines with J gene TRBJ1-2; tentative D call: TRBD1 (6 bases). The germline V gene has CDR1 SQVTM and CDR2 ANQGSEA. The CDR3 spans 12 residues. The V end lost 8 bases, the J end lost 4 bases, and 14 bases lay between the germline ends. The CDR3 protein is CSTRGAPYGYTF. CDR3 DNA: TGCAGCACCCGGGGGGCACCCTATGGCTACACCTTC.

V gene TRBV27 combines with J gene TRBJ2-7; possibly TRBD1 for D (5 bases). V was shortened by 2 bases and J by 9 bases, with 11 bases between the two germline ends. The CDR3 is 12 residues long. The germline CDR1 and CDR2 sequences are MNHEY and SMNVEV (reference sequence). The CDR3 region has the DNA TGTGCCAGCAGTTTAAATGGGGCCCCGCAGTACTTC. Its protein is CASSLNGAPQYF.

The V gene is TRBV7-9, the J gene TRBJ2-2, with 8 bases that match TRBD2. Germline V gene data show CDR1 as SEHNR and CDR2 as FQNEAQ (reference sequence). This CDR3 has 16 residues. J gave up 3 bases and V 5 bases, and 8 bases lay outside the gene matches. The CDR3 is CASSRFSGADTGELFF. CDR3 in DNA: TGTGCCAGCAGCCGTTTTAGCGGGGCAGACACCGGGGAGCTGTTTTTT.

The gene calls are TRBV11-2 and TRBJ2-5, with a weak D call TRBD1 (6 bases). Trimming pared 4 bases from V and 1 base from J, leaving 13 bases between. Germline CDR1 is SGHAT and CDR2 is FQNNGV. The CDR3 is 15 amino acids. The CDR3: CASSSYRDTQETQYF. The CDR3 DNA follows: TGTGCCAGCAGCTCATACCGGGACACCCAAGAGACCCAGTACTTC.

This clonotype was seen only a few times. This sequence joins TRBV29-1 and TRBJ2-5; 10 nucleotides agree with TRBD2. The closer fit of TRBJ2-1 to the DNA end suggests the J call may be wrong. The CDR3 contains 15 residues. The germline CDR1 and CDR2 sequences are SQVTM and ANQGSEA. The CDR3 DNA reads TGCAGCGTTGCCGGACTAGCGGCCCGCTACAATGAGCAGTTCTTC. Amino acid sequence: CSVAGLAARYNEQFF.

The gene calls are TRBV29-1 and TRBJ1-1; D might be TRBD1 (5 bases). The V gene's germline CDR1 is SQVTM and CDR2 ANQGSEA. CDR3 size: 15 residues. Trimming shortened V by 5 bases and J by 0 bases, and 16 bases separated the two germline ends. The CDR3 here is CSVFDSNKMNTEAFF. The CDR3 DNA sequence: TGCAGCGTTTTTGACAGTAACAAGATGAACACTGAAGCTTTCTTT.

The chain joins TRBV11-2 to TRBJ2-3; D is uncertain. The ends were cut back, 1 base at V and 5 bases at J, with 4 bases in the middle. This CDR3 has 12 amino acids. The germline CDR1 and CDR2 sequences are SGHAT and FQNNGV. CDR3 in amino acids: CASSLVQDTQYF. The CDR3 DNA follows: TGTGCCAGCAGCTTAGTCCAAGATACGCAGTATTTT. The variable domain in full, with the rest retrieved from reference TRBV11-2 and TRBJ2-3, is EAGVAQSPRYKIIEKRQSVAFWCNPISGHATLYWYQQILGQGPKLLIQFQNNGVVDDSQLPKDRFSAERLKGVDSTLKIQPAKLEDSAVYLCASSLVQDTQYFGPGTRLTVL.

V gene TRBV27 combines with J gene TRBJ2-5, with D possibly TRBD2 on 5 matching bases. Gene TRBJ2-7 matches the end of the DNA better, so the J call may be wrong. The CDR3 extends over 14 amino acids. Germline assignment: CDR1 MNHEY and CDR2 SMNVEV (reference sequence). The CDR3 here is CASSHRGPPYEQYF. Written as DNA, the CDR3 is TGTGCCAGCAGTCACCGGGGTCCCCCCTACGAGCAGTACTTC.

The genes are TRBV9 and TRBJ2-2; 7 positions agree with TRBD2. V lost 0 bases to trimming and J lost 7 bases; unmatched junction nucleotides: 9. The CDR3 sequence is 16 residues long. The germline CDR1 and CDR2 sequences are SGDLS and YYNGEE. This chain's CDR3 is CASSVGGSSGLGELFF. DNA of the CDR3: TGTGCCAGCAGCGTAGGGGGGTCTAGCGGCCTCGGGGAGCTGTTTTTT.

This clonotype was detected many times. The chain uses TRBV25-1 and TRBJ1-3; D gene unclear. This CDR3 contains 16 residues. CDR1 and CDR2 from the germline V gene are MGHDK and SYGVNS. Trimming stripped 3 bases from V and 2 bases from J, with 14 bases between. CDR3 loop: CASSEFRSSAGNTIYF. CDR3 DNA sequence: TGTGCCAGCAGTGAGTTTCGGTCAAGCGCTGGAAACACCATATATTTT.

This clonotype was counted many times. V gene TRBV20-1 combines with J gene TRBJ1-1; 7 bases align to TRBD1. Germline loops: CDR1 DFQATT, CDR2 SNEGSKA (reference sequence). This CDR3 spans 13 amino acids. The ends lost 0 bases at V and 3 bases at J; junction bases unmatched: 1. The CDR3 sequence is CSARDDRDTEAFF. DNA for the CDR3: TGCAGTGCTAGAGACGACAGGGACACTGAAGCTTTCTTT.